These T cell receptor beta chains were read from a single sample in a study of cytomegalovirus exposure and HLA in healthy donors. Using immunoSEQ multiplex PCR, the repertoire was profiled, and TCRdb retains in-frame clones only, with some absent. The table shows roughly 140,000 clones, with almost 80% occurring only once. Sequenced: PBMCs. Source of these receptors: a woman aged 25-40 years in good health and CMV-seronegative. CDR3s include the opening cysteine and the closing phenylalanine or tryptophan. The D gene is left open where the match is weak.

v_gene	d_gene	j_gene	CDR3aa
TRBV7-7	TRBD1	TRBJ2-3	CASSTSGGQGDTQYF
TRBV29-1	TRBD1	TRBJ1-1	CSSTTGGNTEAFF
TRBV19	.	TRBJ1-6	CASRGFDSPLHF
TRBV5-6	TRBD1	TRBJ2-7	CASSPGTGPRWEEQYF
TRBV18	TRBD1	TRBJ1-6	CASSPGTENSPLHF
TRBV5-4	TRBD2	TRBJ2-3	CASSHGLARTDTQYF
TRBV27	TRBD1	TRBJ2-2	CASSLLQGASGTGELFF
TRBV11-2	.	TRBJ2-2	CASNPGQSYGELFF
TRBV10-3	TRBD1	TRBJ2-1	CAISLGQGSYNEQFF
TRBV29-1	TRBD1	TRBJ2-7	CSVESGTGAYEQYF
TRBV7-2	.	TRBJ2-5	CASSLQGPRVQETQYF
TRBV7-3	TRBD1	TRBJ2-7	CASSSQGAGEQYF
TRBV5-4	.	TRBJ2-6	CASSRGILTGANVLTF
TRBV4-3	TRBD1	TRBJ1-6	CASSQERAGGYSPLHF
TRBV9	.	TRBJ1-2	CASTGGTGYTF
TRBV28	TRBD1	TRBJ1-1	CASSFRGYTEAFF
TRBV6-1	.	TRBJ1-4	CASSEGQGSEKLFF
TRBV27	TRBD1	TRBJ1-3	CASSSLTGGESGNTIYF
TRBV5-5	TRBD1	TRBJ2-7	CASSPWTGGYEQYF
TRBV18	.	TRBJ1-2	CASSPHAGPVSMRGYTF
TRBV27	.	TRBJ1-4	CASSLGGRFNEKLFF
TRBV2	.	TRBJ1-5	CASRGDNQPQHF
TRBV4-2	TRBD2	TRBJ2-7	CASSQEIRTSGVYEQYF
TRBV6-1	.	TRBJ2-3	CASRRQELSTDTQYF
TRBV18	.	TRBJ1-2	CASSPPGSGYGYTF
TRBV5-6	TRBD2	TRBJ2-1	CASSLFGASGDEQFF
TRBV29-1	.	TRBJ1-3	CSVMQGSGNTIYF
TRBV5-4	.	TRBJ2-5	CASSREREETQYF
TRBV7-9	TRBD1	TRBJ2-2	CASQARDRVTGELFF
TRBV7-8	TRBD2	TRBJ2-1	CASSLLAGGPYNEQFF
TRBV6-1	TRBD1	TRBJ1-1	CASSERRGRLTEAFF
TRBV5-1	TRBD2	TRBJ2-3	CASRRLAGATTDTQYF
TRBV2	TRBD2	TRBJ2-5	CASSPLAGGGETQYF
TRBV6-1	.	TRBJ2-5	CASSRDGGQETQYF
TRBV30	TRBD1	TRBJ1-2	CAWSVEGQPLTYGYTF
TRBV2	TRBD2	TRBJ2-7	CASSDETSGWRGGYF
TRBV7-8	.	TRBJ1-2	CASSSGRGYTF
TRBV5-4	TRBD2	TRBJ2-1	CASSPGGGRNEQFF
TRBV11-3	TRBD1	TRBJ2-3	CASSLGGQVIGDTQYF
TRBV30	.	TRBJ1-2	CAWTTPGGIGGYTF
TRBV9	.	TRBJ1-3	CASSVGGEYGVLETTIYF
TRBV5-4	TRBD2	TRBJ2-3	CASSLIGGGTSTDTQYF
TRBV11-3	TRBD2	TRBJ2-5	CASSLRGSQETQYF
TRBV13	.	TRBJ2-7	CASGIAGYSYEQYF
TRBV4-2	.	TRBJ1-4	CASNLRLTNEKLFF
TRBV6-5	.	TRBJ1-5	CASSFSQTVWHF
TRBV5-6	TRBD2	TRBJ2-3	CASSVAGGSTDTQYF
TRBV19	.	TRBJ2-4	CASSTDRGQGAGAKNIQYF
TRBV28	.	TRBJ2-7	CASSPRENQGQYF
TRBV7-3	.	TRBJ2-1	CASGEYNEQFF
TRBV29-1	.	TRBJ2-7	CSVIGDWPNYEQYF
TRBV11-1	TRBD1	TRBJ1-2	CASSTGQVYGYTF
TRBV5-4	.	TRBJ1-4	CASSLREGPEKLFF
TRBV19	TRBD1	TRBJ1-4	CASSIPRDRLNEKLFF